This T cell receptor beta chain was recorded in a study of OX40 agonist ivuxolimab in advanced cancers. The CDR3 spans 16 residues. Germline CDR1 SGHTA, CDR2 FQGNSA. V shed 0 bases and J shed 2 bases, with 11 bases lying between them. General study findings and limits: Expanded peripheral T cells had an undetermined antigen specificity.

In regard to this clone: The antigen is not known.

Assay: immunoSEQ multiplex PCR; the TCRdb copy retains only in-frame clones and omits some. Of more than 60,000 clones listed, about 80% are singletons. The sample was CD4+ or CD8+ T cells sorted from blood, taken in a trial of the OX40 agonist ivuxolimab. The chain combines TRBV7-2 with TRBJ1-3; no clear D. The TCR originated in an adult with an advanced solid tumor such as melanoma, head and neck, liver or kidney cancer. CDR3 DNA sequence: TGTGCCAGCAGCTTAGCGTCCCCGGGAACTGGAAACACCATATATTTT. Protein sequence: CASSLASPGTGNTIYF. The full variable domain, in which reference TRBV7-2 and TRBJ1-3 provide the parts outside the CDR3, is GAGVSQSPSNKVTEKGKDVELRCDPISGHTALYWYRQSLGQGLEFLIYFQGNSAPDKSGLPSDRFSAERTGGSVSTLTIQRTQQEDSAVYLCASSLASPGTGNTIYFGEGSWLTVV.